The subject of this entry is one T cell receptor beta chain. This entry is derived from a study of blood T cell repertoires in COVID-19. About the study: Acute and convalescent COVID-19 specimens originated in the United States, Italy and Spain.

CDR1 and CDR2 (germline): LNHDA, SQIVND (reference sequence). Trimming shortened V by 4 bases and J by 3 bases, and 9 bases separated the two germline ends. This CDR3 region has 14 residues. Clones were read by immunoSEQ multiplex PCR, and TCRdb kept only the in-frame ones, dropping some. The table records tens of thousands of clones, approximately 86% of them present only once. The TCR was taken from a man in his sixties with acute or convalescent COVID-19. The J gene is TRBJ1-4, the V gene TRBV19; the D is unclear. Sequencing used peripheral blood. The CDR3 DNA is TGTGCCAGTAGTAGTTTTGCAGCTAATGAAAAACTGTTTTTT. It translates to CASSSFAANEKLFF.